Sequencing of this T cell receptor (beta chain) was carried out in a study of cytomegalovirus exposure and HLA in healthy donors. Germline V gene sequence: CDR1 SNHLY, CDR2 FYNNEI. With 7 bases removed from V and 0 bases from J, the gap between germline ends came to 16 bases. The CDR3 contains 16 residues. The PCR ran on 60 Vbeta and 13 Jbeta primers. Repertoires were generated with immunoSEQ multiplex PCR, while TCRdb's copy carries only in-frame clones and drops some. Among approximately 70,000 clones, 78% were seen once, and the ten largest hold 7.5% to 10%. The sequence came from a man aged 40-49 years in good health and CMV-seronegative. This rearrangement joins TRBV2 to TRBJ2-4; the D gene is possibly TRBD2 (5 bases). The sequencing input was PBMCs. This chain's CDR3 is CASTPEAGVAKNIQYF. DNA of the CDR3: TGTGCCAGCACTCCGGAGGCGGGTGTAGCCAAAAACATTCAGTACTTC. The entire variable domain, with the rest obtained from reference TRBV2 and TRBJ2-4, is as follows: EPEVTQTPSHQVTQMGQEVILRCVPISNHLYFYWYRQILGQKVEFLVSFYNNEISEKSEIFDDQFSVERPDGSNFTLKIRSTKLEDSAMYFCASTPEAGVAKNIQYFGAGTRLSVL.